The rows below give T cell receptor beta chains drawn from one sample of a study of T cell responses to AZD1222 COVID-19 vaccine. Here immunoSEQ multiplex PCR was the method, and the copy in TCRdb shows in-frame clones only, minus some. The repertoire holds 140,000 to 150,000 clones, with 75% to 90% as singletons. The sample in question was peripheral blood, obtained on day 0 of AZD1222 vaccination. These receptors were obtained from an adult in good health. The CDR3 runs from the conserved cysteine through the conserved F or W. The D gene is left open where the match is weak. Rows give clone size only sometimes, using once, few, many, or a class for an expanded clone.

j_call clone_size v_call d_call cdr3_nt cdr3_aa
TRBJ1-3 few TRBV12-2 - TGTGCAAGTCGCTTACCCGTCCGGGACAGGGGAAATGGCTCTGGAAACACCATATATTTT CASRLPVRDRGNGSGNTIYF
TRBJ2-7 few TRBV6-5 - TGTGCCAGTAGGCTTACTTACGGACAGTTCTACGAGCAGTACTTC CASRLTYGQFYEQYF
TRBJ2-7 - TRBV28 TRBD1 TGTGCCAGCAGTACCCAGGGGGCCAACCCCCCCTACGAGCAGTACTTC CASSTQGANPPYEQYF
TRBJ2-3 - TRBV7-8 TRBD2 TGTGCCAGCAGCTACAGAGTAGCGGGAGAAATCACAGATACGCAGTATTTT CASSYRVAGEITDTQYF
TRBJ2-5 - TRBV11-2 - TGTGCCAGCAGCCCTAAAGGTGGGCAGGGCGGCGAGACCCAGTACTTC CASSPKGGQGGETQYF
TRBJ1-2 once TRBV9 TRBD1 TGTGCCAGCAGCCCCCGGGACAGGGGGTCTCTATGGGGCTACACCTTC CASSPRDRGSLWGYTF
TRBJ2-1 - TRBV14 TRBD1 TGTGCCAGCAGCCACTCACCTGGGGACAGGGGCAGCAATGAGCAGTTCTTC CASSHSPGDRGSNEQFF
TRBJ2-1 - TRBV10-3 - TGTGCCATCAGTGATTACAGAAATGAGCAGTTCTTC CAISDYRNEQFF
TRBJ1-4 - TRBV6-1 - TGTGCCAGCATAGACGATGGTGGTGAAAAACTGTTTTTT CASIDDGGEKLFF
TRBJ2-5 - TRBV19 TRBD2 TGTGCCAGTAGTATAGATCTCCAGACGGGAGGCTGGTCGGGTTTCGCCCAAGAGACCCAGTACTTC CASSIDLQTGGWSGFAQETQYF
TRBJ2-7 few TRBV10-1 - TGCGCCAGCAGTGATTCCCACGGCTACGAGCAGTACTTC CASSDSHGYEQYF
TRBJ2-5 - TRBV7-9 - TGTGCCAGCAGCTTAGCGGCGGGCAGCAAAGAGACCCAGTACTTC CASSLAAGSKETQYF
TRBJ1-1 - TRBV19 - TGTGCCAGTAGTATAGATCGGAAAGGACCCACCGGGGCTTTCTTT CASSIDRKGPTGAFF
TRBJ1-2 - TRBV9 TRBD1 TGTGCCAGCAGCGCGACAGGGTGGGACTATGGCTACACCTTC CASSATGWDYGYTF
TRBJ2-7 - TRBV6-1 - TGTGCCAGCAGTGAAGCGGCAGGTGTCACAAGGGATTCACACGAGCAGTACTTC CASSEAAGVTRDSHEQYF